This record covers a single TCR beta chain. No antigen is known for it. This same CDR3 is encoded by further DNA sequences in the sample. J lost 8 bases, V lost 3 bases, and 5 bases had no gene match. Germline loops: CDR1 SGHTA, CDR2 FQGTGA. The CDR3 spans 15 residues. The sample is drawn from a study of cytomegalovirus exposure and HLA in healthy donors. Study information: Unique TCR beta sequences numbering 120 million or so came from around 180 million T cells in an earlier analysis.

Primers: 60 Vbeta forward and 13 Jbeta reverse. Using immunoSEQ multiplex PCR, the repertoire was profiled, and TCRdb retains in-frame clones only, with some absent. The sample yields 89,000 or so clones, roughly 77% seen once. General study results and limits: A later analysis appeared to link common viral pathogens to several of the most significant clusters.

The source material was PBMCs. The clonotype comes from a man aged 55 to 70 in good health and CMV-seronegative. V and J are TRBV7-3 and TRBJ2-2, with TRBD2 identical over 11 bases. This CDR3 reads CASSFASGGTGELFF. The CDR3 coding sequence is TGTGCCAGCAGCTTCGCTAGCGGGGGGACTGGGGAGCTGTTTTTT.